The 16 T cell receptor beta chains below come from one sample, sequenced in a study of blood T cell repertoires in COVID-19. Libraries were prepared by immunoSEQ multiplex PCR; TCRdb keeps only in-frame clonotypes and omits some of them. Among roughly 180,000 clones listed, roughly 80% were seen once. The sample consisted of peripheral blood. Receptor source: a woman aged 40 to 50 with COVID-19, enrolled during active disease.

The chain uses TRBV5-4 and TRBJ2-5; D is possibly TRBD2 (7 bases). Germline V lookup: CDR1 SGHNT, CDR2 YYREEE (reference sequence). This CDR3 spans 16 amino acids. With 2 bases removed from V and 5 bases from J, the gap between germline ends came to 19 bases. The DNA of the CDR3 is TGTGCCAGCAGCTTTCCACAGGGTCAGGGAGGGGAGACCCAGTACTTC. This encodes CASSFPQGQGGETQYF.

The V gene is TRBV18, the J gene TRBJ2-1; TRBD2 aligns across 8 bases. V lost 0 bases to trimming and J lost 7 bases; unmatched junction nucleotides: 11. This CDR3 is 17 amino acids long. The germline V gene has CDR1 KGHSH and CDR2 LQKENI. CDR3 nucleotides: TGTGCCAGCTCACCACCGGGGCTCGCGGGGGGCAAAAATGAGCAGTTCTTC. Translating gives CASSPPGLAGGKNEQFF. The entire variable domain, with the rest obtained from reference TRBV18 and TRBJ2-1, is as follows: NAGVMQNPRHLVRRRGQEARLRCSPMKGHSHVYWYRQLPEEGLKFMVYLQKENIIDESGMPKERFSAEFPKEGPSILRIQQVVRGDSAAYFCASSPPGLAGGKNEQFFGPGTRLTVL.

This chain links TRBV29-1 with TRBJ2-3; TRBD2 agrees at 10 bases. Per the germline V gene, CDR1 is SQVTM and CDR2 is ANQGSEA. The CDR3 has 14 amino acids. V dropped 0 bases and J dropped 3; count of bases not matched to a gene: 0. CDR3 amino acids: CSVEELAGTDTQYF. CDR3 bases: TGCAGCGTTGAAGAACTAGCGGGAACAGATACGCAGTATTTT.

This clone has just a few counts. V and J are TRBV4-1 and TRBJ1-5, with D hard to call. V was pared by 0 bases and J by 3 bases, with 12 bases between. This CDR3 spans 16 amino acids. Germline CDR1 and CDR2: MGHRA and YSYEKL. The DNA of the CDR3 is TGCGCCAGCAGCCAAGATCTAACGAGTTCCAATCAGCCCCAGCATTTT. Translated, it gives CASSQDLTSSNQPQHF.

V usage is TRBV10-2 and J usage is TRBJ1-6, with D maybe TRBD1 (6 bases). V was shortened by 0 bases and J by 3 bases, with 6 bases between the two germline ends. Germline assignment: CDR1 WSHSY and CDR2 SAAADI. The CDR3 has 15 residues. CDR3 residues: CASSESTGYNSPLHF. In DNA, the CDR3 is TGCGCCAGCAGTGAGTCGACAGGCTATAATTCACCCCTCCACTTT.

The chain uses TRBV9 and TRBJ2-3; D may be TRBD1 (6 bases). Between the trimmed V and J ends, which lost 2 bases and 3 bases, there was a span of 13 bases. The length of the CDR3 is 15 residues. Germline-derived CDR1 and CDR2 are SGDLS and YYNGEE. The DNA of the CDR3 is TGTGCCAGCAGCGTCAACACAGGGTTAACAGATACGCAGTATTTT. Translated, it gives CASSVNTGLTDTQYF. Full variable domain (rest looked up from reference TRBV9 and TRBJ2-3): DSGVTQTPKHLITATGQRVTLRCSPRSGDLSVYWYQQSLDQGLQFLIQYYNGEERAKGNILERFSAQQFPDLHSELNLSSLELGDSALYFCASSVNTGLTDTQYFGPGTRLTVL.

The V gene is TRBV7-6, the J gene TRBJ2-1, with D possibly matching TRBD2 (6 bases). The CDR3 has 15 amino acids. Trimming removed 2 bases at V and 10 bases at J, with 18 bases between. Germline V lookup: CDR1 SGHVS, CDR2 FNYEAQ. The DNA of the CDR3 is TGTGCCAGCAGCTTAACTATTCAGGGACTGGGAGAGCAGTTCTTC. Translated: CASSLTIQGLGEQFF.

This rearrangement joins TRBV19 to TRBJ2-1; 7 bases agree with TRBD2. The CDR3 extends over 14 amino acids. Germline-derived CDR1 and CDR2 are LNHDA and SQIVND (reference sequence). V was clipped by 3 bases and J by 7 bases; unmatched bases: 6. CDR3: CASSIFGRGNEQFF. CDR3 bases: TGTGCCAGTAGTATTTTTGGGCGGGGGAATGAGCAGTTCTTC.

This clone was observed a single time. As DNA, the CDR3 is TGTGCCAGCAGCCGATGGACAGGGGAGGGTTCTGAAGCTTTCTTT. Its protein product is CASSRWTGEGSEAFF. This chain joins TRBV7-6 and TRBJ1-1; 9 bases are a match to TRBD1. The germline V gene has CDR1 SGHVS and CDR2 FNYEAQ. CDR3 length: 15 residues. J gave up 6 bases and V 5 bases, and 10 bases lay outside the gene matches.

CDR3 region: CASSLGGENIQYF. Written as DNA, the CDR3 is TGCGCCAGCAGCTTGGGCGGGGAAAACATTCAGTACTTC. This chain links TRBV5-1 with TRBJ2-4, with D perhaps matching TRBD2 (6 bases). This CDR3 is 13 amino acids long. CDR1 and CDR2 from the germline V gene are SGHRS and YFSETQ. V was trimmed by 0 bases and J by 5 bases, leaving 6 bases between them.

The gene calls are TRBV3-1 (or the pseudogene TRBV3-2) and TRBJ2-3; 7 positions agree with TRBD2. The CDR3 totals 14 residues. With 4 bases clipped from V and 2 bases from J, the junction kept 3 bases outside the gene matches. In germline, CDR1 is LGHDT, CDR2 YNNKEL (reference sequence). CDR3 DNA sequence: TGTGCCAGCAGCCCGGGACTATACACAGATACGCAGTATTTT. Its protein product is CASSPGLYTDTQYF.

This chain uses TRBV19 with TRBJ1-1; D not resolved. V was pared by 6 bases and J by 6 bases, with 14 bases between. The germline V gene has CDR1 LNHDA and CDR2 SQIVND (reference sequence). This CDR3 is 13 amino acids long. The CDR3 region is CASSPGAAAEAFF. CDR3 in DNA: TGTGCCAGTAGCCCGGGAGCAGCTGCTGAAGCTTTCTTT.

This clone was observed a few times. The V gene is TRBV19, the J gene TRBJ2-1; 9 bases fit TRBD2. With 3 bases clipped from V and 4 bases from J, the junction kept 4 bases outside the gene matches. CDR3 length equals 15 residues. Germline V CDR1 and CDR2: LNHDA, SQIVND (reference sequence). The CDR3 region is CASSMRAGGYNEQFF. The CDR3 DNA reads TGTGCCAGTAGTATGAGGGCGGGGGGGTACAATGAGCAGTTCTTC.

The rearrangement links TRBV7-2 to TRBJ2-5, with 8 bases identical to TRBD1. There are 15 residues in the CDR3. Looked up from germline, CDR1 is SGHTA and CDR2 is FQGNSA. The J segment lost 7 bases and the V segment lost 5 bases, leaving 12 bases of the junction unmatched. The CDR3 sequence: CASSPGQEPRGTQYF. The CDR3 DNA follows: TGTGCCAGCAGCCCGGGACAGGAGCCGAGGGGGACCCAGTACTTC.

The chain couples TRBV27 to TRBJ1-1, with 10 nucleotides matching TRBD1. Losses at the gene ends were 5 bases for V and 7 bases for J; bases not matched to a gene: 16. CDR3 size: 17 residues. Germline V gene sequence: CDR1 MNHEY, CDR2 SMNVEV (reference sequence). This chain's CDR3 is CASSPGGGRDRGGEAFF. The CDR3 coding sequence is TGTGCCAGCAGTCCCGGGGGCGGGCGGGACAGGGGTGGTGAAGCTTTCTTT.

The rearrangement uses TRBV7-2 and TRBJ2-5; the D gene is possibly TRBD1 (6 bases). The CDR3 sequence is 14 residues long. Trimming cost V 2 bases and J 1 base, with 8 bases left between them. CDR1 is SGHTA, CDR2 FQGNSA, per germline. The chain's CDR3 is CASSLTGIQETQYF. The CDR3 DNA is TGTGCCAGCAGCTTAACAGGGATCCAAGAGACCCAGTACTTC.